Listed here is a single T cell receptor beta chain. Which antigen it targets is not known. No base quality values were provided; no much bigger clone lies one nucleotide off. This specimen belongs to a study of blood T cell repertoires in COVID-19 (dated by TCRdb to between 2020 and 2021). Context from the whole study: The collaborator samples originated in the United States, Italy and Spain and spanned the acute and convalescent phases of COVID-19. The material from the prospective study consisted of cDNA or gDNA derived from T cells, B-cell-depleted T cells, or PBMCs. The dataset comprised deeply sampled blood TCRbeta repertoires from subjects exposed to, actively infected with, or recovered from COVID-19. The repertoires were made available in a free public database intended to serve as a resource for research on the immune response to SARS-CoV-2. The samples were drawn from two sources: the first 160 participants of the ongoing ImmuneRACE study, and 1,000 to 1,500 subjects contributed by 6 global collaborators. A de-identified subject ID, COVID-19 status, age in years and sex were almost always included in the sample metadata. Where HLA class I and class II types were available, the types were taken from metadata supplied by the sample provider, not from assay-based typing.

Enrolling through a virtual design, the prospective study's participants ranged in age from roughly 18 to 89 years and lived across 24 United States geographic areas. To assign participants to cohorts, the prospective study relied on clinical history that participants themselves reported in a screening survey and a study questionnaire. Exposed participants had been in contact with someone with a PCR-confirmed or clinician-diagnosed COVID-19 case within 2 weeks of study entry. Mobile phlebotomists in the prospective study collected whole blood, serum and a nasopharyngeal or oropharyngeal swab from every participant. Participants in the prospective study had the option to provide additional blood draws and questionnaires over a 2-month period. Before DNA extraction, blood samples from the prospective study were shipped at room temperature or frozen. TCRbeta CDR3 regions were amplified from genomic DNA by means of the immunoSEQ Assay, a bias-controlled multiplex PCR. In the paper's pipeline: The number of nucleated cells in each sample was estimated from the amplification of reference gene primers within the assay. To quantify the absolute abundance of each unique TCRbeta CDR3 rearrangement, sequence reads were collapsed and filtered. For each sample, productive Simpson clonality was calculated as the square root of Simpson's diversity index over productive rearrangements. Here the immuneACCESS table is served through TCRdb, limited to in-frame sequences with V and J called. Missing clones are a known gap in these copies; in checked studies unresolved V genes cover under half, and the rest lacks a known reason. D and trimming come from the DNA, and the V and J calls and clone size come from that table. This sample has about 300,000 clones in its table, and 85% to 90% of those were observed once. The ten largest clones represent roughly 2.9% of the sample.

General findings and caveats noted by the study authors: Clinical and demographic metadata were provided uncurated, with the amount varying by source and participant.

Sequenced: PBMCs or T cells enriched from blood (not recorded which). The source of this sequence is a woman aged 45-60 years who had been exposed to COVID-19.

The CDR3 is CASSNGQGPTEAFF. DNA sequence: TGTGCCAGCAGTAATGGACAGGGTCCCACTGAAGCTTTCTTT. The chain employs TRBV3-1 (or the pseudogene TRBV3-2) and TRBJ1-1, and 8 junction bases match TRBD1. V loses 6 bases at its end and J loses 4 bases; junction bases beyond the gene matches: 7. The CDR3 contains 14 residues, cysteine and phenylalanine counted. Only CDR3 DNA remains: 42 bases, in frame from the first base. As encoded in the germline V gene (reference sequence), CDR1 is LGHDT while CDR2 is YNNKEL.